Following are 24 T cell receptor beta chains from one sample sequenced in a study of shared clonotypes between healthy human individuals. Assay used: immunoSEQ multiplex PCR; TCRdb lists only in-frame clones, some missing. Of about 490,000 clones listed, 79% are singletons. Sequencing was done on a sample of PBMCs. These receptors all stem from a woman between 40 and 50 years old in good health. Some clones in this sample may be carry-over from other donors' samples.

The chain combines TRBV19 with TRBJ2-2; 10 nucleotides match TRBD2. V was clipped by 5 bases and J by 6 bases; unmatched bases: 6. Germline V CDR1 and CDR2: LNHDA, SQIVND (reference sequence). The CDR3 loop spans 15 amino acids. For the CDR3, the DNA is TGTGCCAGTAGTGTACTAGCGGGATCCTCCGGGGAGCTGTTTTTT. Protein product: CASSVLAGSSGELFF.

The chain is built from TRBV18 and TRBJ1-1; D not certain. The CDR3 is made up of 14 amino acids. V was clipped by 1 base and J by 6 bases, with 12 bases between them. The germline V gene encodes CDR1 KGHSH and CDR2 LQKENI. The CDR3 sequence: CASSPRQVVAEAFF. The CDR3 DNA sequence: TGTGCCAGCTCACCACGGCAGGTAGTCGCTGAAGCTTTCTTT.

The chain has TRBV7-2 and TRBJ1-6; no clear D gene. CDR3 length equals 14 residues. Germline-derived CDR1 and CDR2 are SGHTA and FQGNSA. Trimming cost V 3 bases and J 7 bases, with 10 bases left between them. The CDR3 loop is CASSFDYGNSPLHF. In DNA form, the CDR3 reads TGTGCCAGCAGCTTCGACTACGGGAATTCACCCCTCCACTTT.

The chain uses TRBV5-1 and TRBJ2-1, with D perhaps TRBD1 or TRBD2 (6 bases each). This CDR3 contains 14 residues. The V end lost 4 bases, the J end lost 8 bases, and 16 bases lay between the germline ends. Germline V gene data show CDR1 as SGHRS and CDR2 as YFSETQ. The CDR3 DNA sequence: TGCGCCAGCAGCCCTGTCCTCGGGGGCGATGAGCAGTTCTTC. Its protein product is CASSPVLGGDEQFF.

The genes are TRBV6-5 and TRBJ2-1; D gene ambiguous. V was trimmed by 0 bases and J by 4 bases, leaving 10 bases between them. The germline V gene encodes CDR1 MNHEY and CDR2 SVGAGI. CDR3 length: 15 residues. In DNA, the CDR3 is TGTGCCAGCAGTTACTCTGGCGGTGAATACAATGAGCAGTTCTTC. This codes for CASSYSGGEYNEQFF.

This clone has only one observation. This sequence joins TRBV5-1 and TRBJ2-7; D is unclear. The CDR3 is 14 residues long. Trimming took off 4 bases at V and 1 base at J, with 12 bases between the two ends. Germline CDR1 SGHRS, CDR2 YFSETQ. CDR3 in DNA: TGCGCCAGCAGCGAAACTGGACGGTCCTACGAGCAGTACTTC. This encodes CASSETGRSYEQYF.

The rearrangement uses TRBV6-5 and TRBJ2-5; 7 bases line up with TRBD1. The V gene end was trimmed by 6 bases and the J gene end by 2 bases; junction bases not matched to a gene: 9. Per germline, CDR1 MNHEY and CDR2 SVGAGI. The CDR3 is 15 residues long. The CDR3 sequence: CASSPAGTEQETQYF. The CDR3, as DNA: TGTGCCAGCAGCCCTGCCGGGACAGAGCAAGAGACCCAGTACTTC.

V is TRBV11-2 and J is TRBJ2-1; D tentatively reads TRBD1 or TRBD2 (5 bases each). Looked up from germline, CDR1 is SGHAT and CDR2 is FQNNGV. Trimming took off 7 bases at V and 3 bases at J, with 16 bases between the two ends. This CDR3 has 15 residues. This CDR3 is CASNPPRGVYNEQFF. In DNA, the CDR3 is TGTGCCAGCAACCCTCCCCGAGGGGTCTACAATGAGCAGTTCTTC.

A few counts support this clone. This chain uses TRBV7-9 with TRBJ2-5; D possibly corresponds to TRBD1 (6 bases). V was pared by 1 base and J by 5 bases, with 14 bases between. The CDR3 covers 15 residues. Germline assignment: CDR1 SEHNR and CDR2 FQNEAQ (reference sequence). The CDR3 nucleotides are TGTGCCAGCAGCTTAGAGGTGACAGGATTGGAGACCCAGTACTTC. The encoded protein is CASSLEVTGLETQYF.

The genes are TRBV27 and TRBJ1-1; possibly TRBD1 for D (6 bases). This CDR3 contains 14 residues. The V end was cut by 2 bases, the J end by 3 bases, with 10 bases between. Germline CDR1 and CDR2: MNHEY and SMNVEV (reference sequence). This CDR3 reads CASSLQGWDTEAFF. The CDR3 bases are TGTGCCAGCAGTTTACAGGGGTGGGACACTGAAGCTTTCTTT.

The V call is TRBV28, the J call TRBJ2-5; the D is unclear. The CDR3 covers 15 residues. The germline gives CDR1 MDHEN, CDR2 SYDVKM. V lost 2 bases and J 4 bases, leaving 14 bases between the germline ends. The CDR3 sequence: CASSLGGVPGETQYF. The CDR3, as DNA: TGTGCCAGCAGTTTAGGCGGAGTGCCCGGAGAGACCCAGTACTTC.

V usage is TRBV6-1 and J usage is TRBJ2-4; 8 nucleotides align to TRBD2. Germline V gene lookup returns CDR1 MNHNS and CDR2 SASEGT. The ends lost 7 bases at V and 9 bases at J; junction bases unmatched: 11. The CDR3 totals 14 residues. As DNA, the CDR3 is TGTGCCAGCACGGGAAGCGGGAGTGGGTTCATTCAGTACTTC. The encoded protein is CASTGSGSGFIQYF.

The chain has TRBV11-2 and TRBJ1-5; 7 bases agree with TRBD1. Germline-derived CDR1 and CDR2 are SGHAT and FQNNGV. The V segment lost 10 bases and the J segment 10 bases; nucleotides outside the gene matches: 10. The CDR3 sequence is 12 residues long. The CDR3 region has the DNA TGTGCCAATACAGGGGCATCGGGCCCCCAGCATTTT. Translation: CANTGASGPQHF.

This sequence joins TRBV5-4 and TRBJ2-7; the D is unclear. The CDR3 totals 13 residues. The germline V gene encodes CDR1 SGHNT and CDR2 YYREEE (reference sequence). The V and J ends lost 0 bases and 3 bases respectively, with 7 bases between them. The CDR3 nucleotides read TGTGCCAGCAGCTTGGACTTTAACTACGAGCAGTACTTC. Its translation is CASSLDFNYEQYF. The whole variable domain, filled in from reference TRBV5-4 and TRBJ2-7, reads ETGVTQSPTHLIKTRGQQVTLRCSSQSGHNTVSWYQQALGQGPQFIFQYYREEENGRGNFPPRFSGLQFPNYSSELNVNALELDDSALYLCASSLDFNYEQYFGPGTRLTVT.

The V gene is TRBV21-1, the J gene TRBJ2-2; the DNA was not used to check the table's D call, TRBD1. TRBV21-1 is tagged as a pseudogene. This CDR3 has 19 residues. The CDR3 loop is CASSKPQDSPTQNTGELFF. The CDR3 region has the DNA TGTGCCAGCAGCAAACCTCAGGACAGTCCGACACAAAACACCGGGGAGCTGTTTTTT.

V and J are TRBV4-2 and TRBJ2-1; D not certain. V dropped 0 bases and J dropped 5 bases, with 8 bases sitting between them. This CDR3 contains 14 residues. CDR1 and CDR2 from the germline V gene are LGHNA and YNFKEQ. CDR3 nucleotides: TGTGCCAGCAGCCAAGAGGGCCTCCACAATGAGCAGTTCTTC. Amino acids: CASSQEGLHNEQFF.

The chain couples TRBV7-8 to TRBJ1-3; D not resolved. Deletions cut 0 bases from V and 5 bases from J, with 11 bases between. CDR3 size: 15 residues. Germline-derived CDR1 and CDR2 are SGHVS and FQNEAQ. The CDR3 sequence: CASSLAINGRNTIYF. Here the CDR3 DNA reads TGTGCCAGCAGCTTAGCGATAAACGGAAGAAACACCATATATTTT.

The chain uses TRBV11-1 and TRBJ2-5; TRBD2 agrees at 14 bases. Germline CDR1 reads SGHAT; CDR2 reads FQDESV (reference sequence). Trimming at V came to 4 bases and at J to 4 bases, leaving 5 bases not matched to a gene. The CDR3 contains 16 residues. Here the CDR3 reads CASSWGTSGRGETQYF. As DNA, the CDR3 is TGTGCCAGCAGCTGGGGGACTAGCGGGAGAGGAGAGACCCAGTACTTC.

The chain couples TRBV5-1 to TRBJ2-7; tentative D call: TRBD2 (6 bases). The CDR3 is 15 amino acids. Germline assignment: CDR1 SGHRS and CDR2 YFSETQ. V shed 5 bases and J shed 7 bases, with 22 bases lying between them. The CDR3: CASSFSARDSEEQYF. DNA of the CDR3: TGCGCCAGCAGTTTCTCCGCCCGGGACTCTGAGGAGCAGTACTTC.

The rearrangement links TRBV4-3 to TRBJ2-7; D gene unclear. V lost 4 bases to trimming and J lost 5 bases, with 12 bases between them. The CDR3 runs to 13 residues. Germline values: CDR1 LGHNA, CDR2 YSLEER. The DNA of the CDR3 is TGCGCCAGCAGCCGCATGCACAACGACGAGCAGTACTTC. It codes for CASSRMHNDEQYF.

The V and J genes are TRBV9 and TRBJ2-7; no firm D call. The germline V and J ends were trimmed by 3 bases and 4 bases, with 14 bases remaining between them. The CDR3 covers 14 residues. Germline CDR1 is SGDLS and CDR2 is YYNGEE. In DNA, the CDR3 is TGTGCCAGCAGCGCCAGCCTCCGAGAATACGAGCAGTACTTC. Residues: CASSASLREYEQYF. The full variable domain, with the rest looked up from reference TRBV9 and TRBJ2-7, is DSGVTQTPKHLITATGQRVTLRCSPRSGDLSVYWYQQSLDQGLQFLIQYYNGEERAKGNILERFSAQQFPDLHSELNLSSLELGDSALYFCASSASLREYEQYFGPGTRLTVT.

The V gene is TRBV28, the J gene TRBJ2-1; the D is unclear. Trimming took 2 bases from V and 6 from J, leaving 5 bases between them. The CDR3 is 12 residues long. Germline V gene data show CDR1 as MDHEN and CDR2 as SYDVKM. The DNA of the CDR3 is TGTGCCAGCAGTTTACAGATCAATGAGCAGTTCTTC. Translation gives CASSLQINEQFF.

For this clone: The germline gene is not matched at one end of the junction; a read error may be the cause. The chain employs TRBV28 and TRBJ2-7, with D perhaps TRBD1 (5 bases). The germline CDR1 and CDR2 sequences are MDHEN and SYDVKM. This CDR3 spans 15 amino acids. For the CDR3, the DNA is TGTGCCAGCAGTCTATGGGCCCGGGCAGGGTACGAGCAGTACTTC. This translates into CASSLWARAGYEQYF.

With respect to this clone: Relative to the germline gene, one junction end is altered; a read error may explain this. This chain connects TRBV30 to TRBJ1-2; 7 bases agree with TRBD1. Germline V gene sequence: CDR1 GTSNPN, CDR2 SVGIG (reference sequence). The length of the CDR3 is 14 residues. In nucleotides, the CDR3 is TGTGCCTGGACCGGGGACAGTCTCTACTATGACTACACCTTC. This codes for CAWTGDSLYYDYTF.